These 5 T cell receptor beta chains originate from one sample sequenced in a study of T cell repertoires in cytomegalovirus infection. MiXCR was run by TCRdb on the reads, yielding one entry per CDR3 protein. Among a few hundred thousand distinct CDR3 sequences listed, roughly 15% were seen once. Sequenced: PBMCs. These receptors all stem from a human donor in good health (CMV status not recorded). Some clones in this sample may be carry-over from other donors' samples.

This clonotype has a handful of counts. This chain connects TRBV27 to TRBJ2-1; D not resolved. The CDR3 covers 13 residues. Germline CDR1 reads MNHEY; CDR2 reads SMNVEV (reference sequence). Trimming shortened V by 7 bases and J by 3 bases, and 10 bases separated the two germline ends. CDR3 loop: CASKPLDYNEQFF. The CDR3 DNA sequence: TGTGCCAGCAAACCCCTTGACTACAATGAGCAGTTCTTC.

J is TRBJ2-2 and V is TRBV5-4; TRBD1 matches 9 bases. The germline V gene encodes CDR1 SGHNT and CDR2 YYREEE (reference sequence). The CDR3 is made up of 17 amino acids. After removal of 4 bases from V and 6 bases from J, the junction contained 13 bases not matched to a gene. The CDR3 loop reads CASSPKGTGSVSGELFF. CDR3 nucleotide sequence: TGTGCCAGCAGCCCTAAGGGGACAGGGAGCGTCTCCGGGGAGCTGTTTTTT.

This clonotype showed up many times. The chain is built from TRBV28 and TRBJ1-5; D is unclear. The length of the CDR3 is 16 residues. Trimming took 6 bases from V and 0 from J, leaving 15 bases between them. CDR1 is MDHEN and CDR2 is SYDVKM in the germline V gene. The CDR3 DNA sequence: TGTGCCAGCAGGGACGCGGGATTTTATAGCAATCAGCCCCAGCATTTT. It is translated as CASRDAGFYSNQPQHF.

The rearrangement uses TRBV5-6 and TRBJ1-1, with D unresolved. Germline assignment: CDR1 SGHDT and CDR2 YYEEEE. The CDR3 length is 13 residues. V was trimmed by 2 bases and J by 7 bases, leaving 12 bases between them. The CDR3 nucleotides read TGTGCCAGCAGCTTTCTCTCGGAAAGTGAAGCTTTCTTT. This sequence encodes CASSFLSESEAFF.

This clonotype turned up a few times. The chain links TRBV11-2 to TRBJ2-3, with a possible D match to TRBD1 (5 bases). The CDR3 sequence is 14 residues long. Germline V gene data show CDR1 as SGHAT and CDR2 as FQNNGV. V lost 3 bases and J lost 2, with 9 bases in between. For the CDR3, the DNA is TGTGCCAGCAGCTTCCGACAGAACACAGATACGCAGTATTTT. Translated: CASSFRQNTDTQYF.